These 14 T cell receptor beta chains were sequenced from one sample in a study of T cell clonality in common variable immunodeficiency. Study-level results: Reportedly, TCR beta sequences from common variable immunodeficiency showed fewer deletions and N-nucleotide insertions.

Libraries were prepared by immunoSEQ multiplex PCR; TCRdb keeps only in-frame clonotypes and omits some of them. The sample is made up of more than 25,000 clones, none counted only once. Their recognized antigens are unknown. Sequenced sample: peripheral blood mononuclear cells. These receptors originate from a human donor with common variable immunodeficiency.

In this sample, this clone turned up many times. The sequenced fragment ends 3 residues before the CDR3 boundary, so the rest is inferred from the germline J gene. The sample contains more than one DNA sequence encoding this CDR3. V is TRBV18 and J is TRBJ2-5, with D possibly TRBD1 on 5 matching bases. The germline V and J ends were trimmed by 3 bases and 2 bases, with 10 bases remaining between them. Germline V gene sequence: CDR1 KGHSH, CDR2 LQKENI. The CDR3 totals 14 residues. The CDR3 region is CASSPSGLQETQYF. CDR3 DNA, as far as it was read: TGTGCCAGCTCACCTTCAGGGCTGCAAGAGACC.

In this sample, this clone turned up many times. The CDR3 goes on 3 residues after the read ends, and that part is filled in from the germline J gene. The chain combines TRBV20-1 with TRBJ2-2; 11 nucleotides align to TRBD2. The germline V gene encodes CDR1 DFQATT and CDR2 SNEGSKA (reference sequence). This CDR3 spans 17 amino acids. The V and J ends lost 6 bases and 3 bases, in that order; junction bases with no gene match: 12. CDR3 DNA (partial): TGCAGTGCCCCTTCCCTAGCGGGAGGTGGAGACACCGGGGAG. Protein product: CSAPSLAGGGDTGE. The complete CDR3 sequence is CSAPSLAGGGDTGELFF.

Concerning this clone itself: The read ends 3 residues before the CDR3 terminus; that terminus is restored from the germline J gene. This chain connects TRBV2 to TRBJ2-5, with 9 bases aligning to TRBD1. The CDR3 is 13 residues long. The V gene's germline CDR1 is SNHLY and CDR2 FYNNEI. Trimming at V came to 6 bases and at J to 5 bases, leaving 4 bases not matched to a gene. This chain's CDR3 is CASRQGAGETQYF. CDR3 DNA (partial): TGTGCCAGCAGACAGGGGGCCGGGGAGACC.

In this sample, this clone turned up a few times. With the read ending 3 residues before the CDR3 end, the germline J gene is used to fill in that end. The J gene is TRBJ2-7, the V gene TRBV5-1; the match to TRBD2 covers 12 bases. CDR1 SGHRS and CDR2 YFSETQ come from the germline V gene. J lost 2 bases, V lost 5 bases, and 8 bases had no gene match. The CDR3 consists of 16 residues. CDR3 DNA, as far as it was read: TGCGCCAGCAGGCGACTAGCGGGAGAACGGCCCTACGAG. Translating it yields CASRRLAGERPYE. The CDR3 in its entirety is CASRRLAGERPYEQYF.

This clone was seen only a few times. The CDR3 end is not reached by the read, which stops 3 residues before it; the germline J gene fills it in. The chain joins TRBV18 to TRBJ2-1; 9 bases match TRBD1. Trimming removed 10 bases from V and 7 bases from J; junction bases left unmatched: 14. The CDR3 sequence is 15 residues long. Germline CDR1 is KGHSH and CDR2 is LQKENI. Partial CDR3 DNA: TGTGCCACCAGACCGGGACAGGGAGGAGAGAATGAG. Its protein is CATRPGQGGENE. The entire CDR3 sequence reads CATRPGQGGENEQFF.

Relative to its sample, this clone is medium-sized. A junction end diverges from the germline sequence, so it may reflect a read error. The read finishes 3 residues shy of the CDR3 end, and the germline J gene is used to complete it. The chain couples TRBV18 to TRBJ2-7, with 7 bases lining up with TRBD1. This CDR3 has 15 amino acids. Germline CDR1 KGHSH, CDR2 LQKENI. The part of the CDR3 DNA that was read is TGTGCCAGCTCATCACCGGACAGGCCCCCCTACGAG. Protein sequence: CASSSPDRPPYE. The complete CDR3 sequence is CASSSPDRPPYEQYF.

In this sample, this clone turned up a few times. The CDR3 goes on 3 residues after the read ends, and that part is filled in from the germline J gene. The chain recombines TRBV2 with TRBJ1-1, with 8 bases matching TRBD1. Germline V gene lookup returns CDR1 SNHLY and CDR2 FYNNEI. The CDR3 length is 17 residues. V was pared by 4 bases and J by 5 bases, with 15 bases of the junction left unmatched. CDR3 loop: CASSAPPGQVVRTEAFF. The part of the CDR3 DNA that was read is TGTGCCAGCAGTGCGCCACCGGGACAGGTGGTAAGAACTGAA.

The chain's CDR3 is CASSFGLADQETQYF. The part of the CDR3 DNA that was read is TGTGCCAGCAGCTTCGGACTAGCGGATCAAGAGACC. This chain joins TRBV7-3 and TRBJ2-5; 10 bases map to TRBD2. The read gets to within 3 residues of the CDR3 end, and the germline J gene fills in the rest. Trimming cost V 3 bases and J 2 bases; bases outside gene matches: 3. This CDR3 has 15 residues. Germline values: CDR1 SGHTA, CDR2 FQGTGA.

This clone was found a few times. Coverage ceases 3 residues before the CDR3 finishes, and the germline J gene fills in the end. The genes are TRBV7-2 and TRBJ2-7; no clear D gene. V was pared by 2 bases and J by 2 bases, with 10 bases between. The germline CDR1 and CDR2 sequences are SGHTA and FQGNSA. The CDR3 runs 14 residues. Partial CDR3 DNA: TGTGCCAGCAGCTTAAGGTCCCCGCCCTACGAG. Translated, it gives CASSLRSPPYE. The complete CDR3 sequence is CASSLRSPPYEQYF. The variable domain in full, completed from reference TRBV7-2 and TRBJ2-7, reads GAGVSQSPSNKVTEKGKDVELRCDPISGHTALYWYRQSLGQGLEFLIYFQGNSAPDKSGLPSDRFSAERTGGSVSTLTIQRTQQEDSAVYLCASSLRSPPYEQYFGPGTRLTVT.

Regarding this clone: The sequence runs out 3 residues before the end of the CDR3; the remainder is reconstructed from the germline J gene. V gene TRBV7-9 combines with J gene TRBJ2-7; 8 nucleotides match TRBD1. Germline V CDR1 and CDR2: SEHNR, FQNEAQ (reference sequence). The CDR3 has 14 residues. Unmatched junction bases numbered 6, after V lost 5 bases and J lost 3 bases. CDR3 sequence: CASSNTGQDYEQYF. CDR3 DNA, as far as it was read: TGTGCCAGCAGCAACACGGGACAGGACTACGAG.

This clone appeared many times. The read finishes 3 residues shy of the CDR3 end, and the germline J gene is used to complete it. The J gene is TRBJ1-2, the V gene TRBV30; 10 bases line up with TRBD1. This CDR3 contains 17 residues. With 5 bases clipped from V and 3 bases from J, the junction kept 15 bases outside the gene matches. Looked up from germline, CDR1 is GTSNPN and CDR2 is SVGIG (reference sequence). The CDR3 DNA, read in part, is TGTGCCTGGGCCGCGGGGACAGGGGCGCCCCGCTACTATGGC. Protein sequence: CAWAAGTGAPRYYG. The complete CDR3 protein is CAWAAGTGAPRYYGYTF. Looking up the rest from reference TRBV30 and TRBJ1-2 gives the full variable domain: SQTIHQWPATLVQPVGSPLSLECTVEGTSNPNLYWYRQAAGRGLQLLFYSVGIGQISSEVPQNLSASRPQDRQFILSSKKLLLSDSGFYLCAWAAGTGAPRYYGYTFGSGTRLTVV.

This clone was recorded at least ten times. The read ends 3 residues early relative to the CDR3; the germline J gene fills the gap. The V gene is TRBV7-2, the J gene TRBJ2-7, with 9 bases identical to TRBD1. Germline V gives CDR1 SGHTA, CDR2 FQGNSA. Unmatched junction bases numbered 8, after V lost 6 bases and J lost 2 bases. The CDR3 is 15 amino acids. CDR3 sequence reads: CASSQRQGETYEQYF. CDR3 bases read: TGTGCCAGCAGTCAGAGACAGGGGGAAACCTACGAG.

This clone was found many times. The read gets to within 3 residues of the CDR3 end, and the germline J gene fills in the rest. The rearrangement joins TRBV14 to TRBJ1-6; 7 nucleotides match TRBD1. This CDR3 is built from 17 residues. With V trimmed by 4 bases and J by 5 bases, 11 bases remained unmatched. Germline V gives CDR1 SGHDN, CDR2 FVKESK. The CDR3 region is CASSLIVGGRHNSPLHF. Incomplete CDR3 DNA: TGTGCCAGCAGCCTAATCGTAGGGGGCAGGCATAATTCACCC.

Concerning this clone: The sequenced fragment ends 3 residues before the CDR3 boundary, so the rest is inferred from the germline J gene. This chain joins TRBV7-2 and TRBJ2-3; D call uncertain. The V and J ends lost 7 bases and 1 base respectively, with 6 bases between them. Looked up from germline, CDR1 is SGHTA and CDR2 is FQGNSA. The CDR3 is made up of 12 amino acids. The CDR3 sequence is CASTVRTDTQYF. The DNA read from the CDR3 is TGTGCCAGCACCGTTCGCACAGATACG.